Listed below are T cell receptor beta chains from one sample, sequenced in a study of T cells in Graves' hyperthyroidism and ophthalmopathy. TCRdb ran MiXCR on the multiplex PCR reads and lists one entry per CDR3 protein. The sample lists under 500,000 distinct CDR3 sequences; over 12% were seen once. The sequenced sample consisted of blood. The receptors were sampled from a man aged 50 to 60 with Graves' ophthalmopathy. The CDR3 runs from the conserved cysteine through the conserved F or W. A D gene is named only where the DNA matches it firmly. The listing skips clone size in some rows; elsewhere it reads once, few, many or a size class.

clone_size j_call d_call v_call cdr3_nt cdr3_aa
many TRBJ2-3 TRBD2 TRBV5-1 TGCGCCAGCAGCCCGGGACTAGCGGAACCCACAGATACGCAGTATTTT CASSPGLAEPTDTQYF
many TRBJ2-3 TRBD2 TRBV11-2 TGTGCCAGCAGCCCCCGGCTGACTAGCGGCAGCACAGATACGCAGTATTTT CASSPRLTSGSTDTQYF
many TRBJ2-3 TRBD2 TRBV2 TGTGCCAGCAGTGAACTAGCGGGAGATACAACAGATACGCAGTATTTT CASSELAGDTTDTQYF
many TRBJ2-5 TRBD2 TRBV3-1 TGTGCCAGCAGCAATTCCGGGGGGCAAGAGACCCAGTACTTC CASSNSGGQETQYF
many TRBJ2-3 NA TRBV10-1 TGCGCCAGCAGTGAGATGGGGGATACGCAGTATTTT CASSEMGDTQYF
NA TRBJ1-6 TRBD1 TRBV12-5 TGTGCTAGTGGTTCACAGGGGGCGAATTCACCCCTCCACTTT CASGSQGANSPLHF
many TRBJ2-7 NA TRBV18 TGTGCCAGCTCACGACGGGTGGTTCAGGGAAGCTCCTACGAGCAGTACTTC CASSRRVVQGSSYEQYF
many TRBJ1-5 TRBD1 TRBV2 TGTGCCAGTATGGGACAGTATAGCAATCAGCCCCAGCATTTT CASMGQYSNQPQHF
many TRBJ1-1 NA TRBV3-1 TGTGCCAGCAGCCACGAGGCGGAGGCTTTCTTT CASSHEAEAFF
many TRBJ2-1 TRBD2 TRBV7-3 TGTGCCAGCAGCTTAGTCGGACTAGCGGGAGGAGGGGAGCAGTTCTTC CASSLVGLAGGGEQFF
many TRBJ2-1 NA TRBV6-1 TGTGCCAGCAGAACCGGGGGCGCGGGAGTGAACAATGAGCAGTTCTTC CASRTGGAGVNNEQFF
many TRBJ2-3 NA TRBV11-2 TGTGCCAGCAGCGTGCCGGGACTCAGCACAGATACGCAGTATTTT CASSVPGLSTDTQYF
few TRBJ2-7 NA TRBV7-9 TGTGCCAGCAGCTCGGGCCAACACGATGAGCAGTACTTC CASSSGQHDEQYF
few TRBJ1-5 NA TRBV19 TGTGCCAGTAGGAACAGAGACAGCAATCAGCCCCAGCATTTT CASRNRDSNQPQHF
NA TRBJ1-2 NA TRBV15 TGTGCCACCGAACAGGACCTTCGTACGGGCTACACCTTC CATEQDLRTGYTF
many TRBJ2-1 NA TRBV30 TGTGCCTGGAGTGGGCGCCTAGTACCCTACAATGAGCAGTTCTTC CAWSGRLVPYNEQFF
NA TRBJ1-1 NA TRBV6-1 TGTGCCAGCAGTGAAGGGTACAATAAAGCTTTCTTT CASSEGYNKAFF
few TRBJ2-5 NA TRBV20-1 TGCAGTGCTAAGAGGAACCAAGAGACCCAGTACTTC CSAKRNQETQYF
many TRBJ1-1 TRBD1 TRBV11-1 TGTGCCAGCAGCTTCGGGACAGAACACACTGAAGCTTTCTTT CASSFGTEHTEAFF
many TRBJ2-7 TRBD2 TRBV15 TGTGCCACCAGCCCCGGACTAGCGGGAGGACCCTACGAGCAGTACTTC CATSPGLAGGPYEQYF
few TRBJ1-2 TRBD1 TRBV20-1 TGCAGTGCGAGGGACAGAACTACTAACTATGGCTACACCTTC CSARDRTTNYGYTF
many TRBJ2-7 NA TRBV7-9 TGTGCCAGCAGCCCACGGTCCGGGGTCGAGCAGTACTTC CASSPRSGVEQYF
NA TRBJ2-5 NA TRBV5-1 TGCGCCAGCAGCTTGTTAGAAGAGACCCAGTACTTC CASSLLEETQYF
NA TRBJ2-3 TRBD2 TRBV9 TGTGCCAGCAGCGCCCCACTAGCGGGAAAAGACACAGATACGCAGTATTTT CASSAPLAGKDTDTQYF
NA TRBJ2-6 TRBD1 TRBV9 TGTGCCAGCAGCCTCATGACAGGGACCGGGGCCAACGTCCTGACTTTC CASSLMTGTGANVLTF
many TRBJ1-2 TRBD1 TRBV30 TGTGCCTGGAGTCCAGGGAGGGGGCAGCGAGGCTACACCTTC CAWSPGRGQRGYTF
many TRBJ1-1 TRBD1 TRBV19 TGTGCCAGTAGTCAAAGACGAGGAGGGACAGAGAACACTGAAGCTTTCTTT CASSQRRGGTENTEAFF
NA TRBJ2-3 NA TRBV7-3 TGTGCCAGCAGTGGCAGGGGCACAGATACGCAGTATTTT CASSGRGTDTQYF
NA TRBJ2-7 NA TRBV6-5 TGTGCCAGCAGTTACGGGGAGGACGGCGAGCAGTACTTC CASSYGEDGEQYF
many TRBJ2-7 NA TRBV3-1 TGTGCCAGCAGCCCTCGTGGGCTTTCGATCCACGAGCAGTACTTC CASSPRGLSIHEQYF
NA TRBJ1-5 NA TRBV12-5 TGTGCTAGTGGTTTGGTACTCGCGACCCGACGGACGACAAATCAGCCCCAGCATTTT CASGLVLATRRTTNQPQHF
many TRBJ2-7 TRBD2 TRBV20-1 TGCAGTGCTAGAGGCGGAATAGCGGGAGAGCCTAGTCCCTACGAGCAGTACTTC CSARGGIAGEPSPYEQYF
many TRBJ2-3 NA TRBV5-1 TGCGCCAGCAGCCCAGGGGCGACGGCGGCAGATACGCAGTATTTT CASSPGATAADTQYF
few TRBJ1-2 NA TRBV5-1 TGCGCCAGCAGCTTGGCACCCGGGGCAGACTATGGCTACACCTTC CASSLAPGADYGYTF
few TRBJ1-2 NA TRBV5-4 TGTGCCAGCAGCTGGGCTATGATTAACTATGGCTACACCTTC CASSWAMINYGYTF
NA TRBJ1-2 NA TRBV19 TGTGCCAGTAGTCGAGACGATACCCTCTATGGCTACACCTTC CASSRDDTLYGYTF
once TRBJ1-5 NA TRBV24-1 TGTGCCACCAGTGGTGAGGGTAGCAAACAGCCCCAGCATTTT CATSGEGSKQPQHF
NA TRBJ2-4 TRBD1 TRBV24-1 TGTGCCACCAGTGATCCCGGGACAGCAAACATTCAGTACTTC CATSDPGTANIQYF
many TRBJ2-2 TRBD2 TRBV27 TGTGCCAGCAGTGTCCGTGGACTAGCGGGAGGGCCTGGAGGGGAGCTGTTTTTT CASSVRGLAGGPGGELFF
NA TRBJ1-3 NA TRBV19 TGTGCCAGTAGTACCAGAGCTTCTGGAAACACCATATATTTT CASSTRASGNTIYF
NA TRBJ2-1 NA TRBV4-1 TGCGCCAGCAGCCAAGAGGCCGTCCAATACGAGCAGTTCTTC CASSQEAVQYEQFF
NA TRBJ2-7 TRBD2 TRBV6-5 TGTGCCAGCAGTTGGACTAGCGGGAGCGAGCAGTACTTC CASSWTSGSEQYF
few TRBJ2-7 NA TRBV7-9 TGTGCCAGCAGCTACGGACACAGGAGCGACCAACCAAACTACGAGCAGTACTTC CASSYGHRSDQPNYEQYF
many TRBJ1-1 TRBD1 TRBV28 TGTGCCAGCAGTGATGGACAGGTGAACACTGAAGCTTTCTTT CASSDGQVNTEAFF
NA TRBJ2-7 NA TRBV6-5 TGTGCCAGCAGTTACTCGAGGGGGGTCTACGAGCAGTACTTC CASSYSRGVYEQYF
NA TRBJ1-6 NA TRBV6-2/TRBV6-3 TGTGCCAGCAGTCCCGAGGGCTTATTACCCCTCCACTTT CASSPEGLLPLHF
few TRBJ1-2 NA TRBV10-3 TGTGCCATCAGTGAGTCGAAGTTTCAGGGGTCTACTGGCTACACCTTC CAISESKFQGSTGYTF
many TRBJ1-4 NA TRBV9 TGTGCCAGCAGCCCGGGTGGGCCTAATGAAAAACTGTTTTTT CASSPGGPNEKLFF
NA TRBJ2-7 NA TRBV6-2/TRBV6-3 TGTGCCAGCAGTTACGAAGGGTTTTACGAGCAGTACTTC CASSYEGFYEQYF
NA TRBJ1-4 TRBD1 TRBV19 TGTGCCAGTAGTATCCCCGACAGGGGAAGGGAAAAACTGTTTTTT CASSIPDRGREKLFF
few TRBJ2-5 NA TRBV10-3 TGTGCCATCAGTCAGACTAGGGGGAGGGAGACCCAGTACTTC CAISQTRGRETQYF
many TRBJ2-2 NA TRBV6-5 TGTGCCAGCAGTTACCCGACGGTAGGCGGGGAGCTGTTTTTT CASSYPTVGGELFF
many TRBJ2-5 NA TRBV7-2 TGTGCCAGCAGCGGACGACCCAGGCAGGTCCAAGAGACCCAGTACTTC CASSGRPRQVQETQYF